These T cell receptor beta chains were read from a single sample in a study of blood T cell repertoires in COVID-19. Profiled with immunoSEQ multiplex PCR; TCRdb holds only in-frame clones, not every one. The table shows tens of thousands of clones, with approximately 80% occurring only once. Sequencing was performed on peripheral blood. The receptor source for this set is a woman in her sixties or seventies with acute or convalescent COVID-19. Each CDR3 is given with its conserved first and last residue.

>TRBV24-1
CATRDRVGETQYF
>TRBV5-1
CASSLGQGAYEQYF
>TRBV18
CASSPPRLPAPQFF
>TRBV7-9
CASSLGAGDQETQYF
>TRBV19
CASSIDRGLVNTGELFF
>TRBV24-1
CATSDPGQGAGYTF
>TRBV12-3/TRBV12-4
CASSKDRVFGYTF
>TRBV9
CASSVAGFFSGNTIYF
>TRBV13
CASSLGRGGGSYEQYF
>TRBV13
CASSLGYKFTGTGKFGVSYNEQFF
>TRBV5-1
CASSLNRGGYTF
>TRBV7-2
CASSPRQGSYNSPLHF
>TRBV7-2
CASTSGLINSPLHF
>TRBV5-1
CASSLGAGWSYEQYF
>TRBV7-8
CASTPGVRTDTQYF
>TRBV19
CASRRQGPYYGYTF
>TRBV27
CASSSGTGGLETQYF
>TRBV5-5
CASSWESSGNTIYF
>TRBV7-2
CASSPEGLSYGYTF
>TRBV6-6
CASSLPPAVDNEQFF
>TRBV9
CASSVESGGRDEQFF
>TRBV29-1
CSVEAGDGNQPQHF
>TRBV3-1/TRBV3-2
CASSQFRGSRGTQETQYF
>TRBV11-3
CASSPPWSSGVGDTQYF
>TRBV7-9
CASSLYPAGDTQYF
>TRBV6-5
CASSYNGQVNYGYTF
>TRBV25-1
CASSDHGQGTYNEQFF
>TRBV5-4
CASSRDSPNEKLFF
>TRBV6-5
CASSYSTLVYEQFF
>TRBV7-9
CASSSPGTANTGELFF
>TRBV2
CASRGDILPDTQYF
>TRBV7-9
CASTGGGFQETQYF
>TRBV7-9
CASSVTTGPNYGYTF
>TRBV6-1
CASSGMDRGQSNQPQHF
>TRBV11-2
CASSQAAVTGLMNTEAFF
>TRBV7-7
CASSLRDRAEKLFF
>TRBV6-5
CASTWGQTNEKLFF
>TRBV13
CASPDRGEPQHF
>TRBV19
CASSTGQLTDTQYF
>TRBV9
CASSDGTSSYNEQFF
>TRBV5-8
CASSHKMGTGGLDGEAFF
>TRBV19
CASSQLAGGTDTQYF
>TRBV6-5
CASSYSWRGLQETQYF
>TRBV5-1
CASSVTSGGGTDTQYF
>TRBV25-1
CASSDSQGTGSYGYTF
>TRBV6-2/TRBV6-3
CASSLGQGTNTEAFF
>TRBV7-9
CASSPAPGGYTF
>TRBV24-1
CATSQASGNTIYF
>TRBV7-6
CASSLAGSSYGYTF
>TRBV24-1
CATSTSGGESREQYF
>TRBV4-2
CASSQVLAGGTDTQYF
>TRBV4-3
CASSPTDSGAQPQHF
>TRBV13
CASSLGPRTEAFF
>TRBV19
CASSLHITSGYTF
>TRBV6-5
CASTTERTGYGYTF
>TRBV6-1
CASNSLGGANEQFF
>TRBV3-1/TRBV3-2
CASRGAPRLTGELFF
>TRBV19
CASSSQFSNQPQHF
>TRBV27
CASSAISRGLGQPQHF
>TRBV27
CASSMGGPQVLSQHF